The present entry profiles one TCR beta chain with its context. The assay used deep level. Here immunoSEQ multiplex PCR was the method, and the copy in TCRdb shows in-frame clones only, minus some. The table lists about 2.2 million clones, 90% to 95% of them singletons. Naive CD8 populations comprised CD45RO-negative cells positively selected for CCR7, excluding terminally differentiated effector memory CD45RA+ cells. The CDR3 is made up of 14 amino acids. Germline V lookup: CDR1 SEHNR, CDR2 FQNEAQ (reference sequence). V dropped 5 bases and J dropped 2; count of bases not matched to a gene: 4. The data stem from a study of shared clonotypes between healthy human individuals. Study-wide background: Three plates were used per donor for CD4 naive, three for CD4 memory, two for CD8 naive and one for CD8 memory.

This clonotype originated in a man younger than 35 in good health. Some clones in this sample may be carry-over from other donors' samples. The chain couples TRBV7-9 to TRBJ2-7, with TRBD1 matching over 9 bases. The sequenced material came from naive CD8+ T cells from PBMCs. The CDR3 sequence: CASSDRTGAYEQYF. CDR3 in DNA: TGTGCCAGCAGCGATCGGACAGGGGCCTACGAGCAGTACTTC.